A single sample gave rise to the 31 T cell receptor beta chains below, sequenced in a study of shared T cell receptors in the human thymus. Sequencing was performed with immunoSEQ multiplex PCR; in TCRdb, only in-frame clones are kept and a portion is missing. This sample has 500,000 to 750,000 clones, with 70% to 90% found just once. The same sample was also used in a study of human thymus T cells.

The sequencing input was thymocytes. All receptors come from a boy younger than two with a congenital heart defect.

This sequence joins TRBV4-3 and TRBJ1-2; 8 bases map to TRBD1. Unmatched junction bases numbered 4, after V lost 2 bases and J lost 2 bases. Germline CDR1 LGHNA, CDR2 YSLEER. This CDR3 region has 15 residues. CDR3 region: CASSQSRQGNYGYTF. For the CDR3, the DNA is TGCGCCAGCAGCCAATCTCGACAGGGGAACTATGGCTACACCTTC.

The V call is TRBV19, the J call TRBJ2-2; a weak D match, TRBD1 (6 bases). The V gene lost 3 bases and the J gene lost 6 bases, with 23 bases spanning the gap. Germline V gene sequence: CDR1 LNHDA, CDR2 SQIVND (reference sequence). This CDR3 is built from 18 residues. The CDR3 spells CASSMLGQWQGSAGELFF. CDR3 DNA: TGTGCCAGTAGTATGCTCGGACAGTGGCAGGGGTCGGCCGGGGAGCTGTTTTTT.

This clone appeared once. This chain links TRBV7-2 with TRBJ2-7, with D possibly matching TRBD2 (5 bases). This CDR3 has 15 amino acids. V gave up 8 bases and J gave up 3 bases, with 20 bases separating them. Per the germline V gene, CDR1 is SGHTA and CDR2 is FQGNSA. The CDR3 DNA reads TGTGCCAGCGTCGGCTCCGGGATCGGACTCTACGAGCAGTACTTC. Its translation is CASVGSGIGLYEQYF.

The V gene is TRBV25-1, the J gene TRBJ2-3, with D possibly matching TRBD2 (5 bases). The CDR3 spans 15 residues. CDR1 is MGHDK and CDR2 is SYGVNS in the germline V gene. Between the trimmed V and J ends, which lost 6 bases and 4 bases, there was a span of 17 bases. The DNA for the CDR3 is TGTGCCAGCAGCGGGGTACAGACCCTGCCAGATACGCAGTATTTT. Its translation is CASSGVQTLPDTQYF.

The V gene is TRBV7-2, the J gene TRBJ2-1, with 7 bases fitting TRBD2. Trimming took 2 bases from V and 7 from J; bases not matched to a gene: 5. The length of the CDR3 is 14 residues. CDR1 is SGHTA, CDR2 FQGNSA, per germline. CDR3 sequence: CASSLYGTNNEQFF. CDR3 sequence (DNA): TGTGCCAGCAGCTTATATGGGACTAATAATGAGCAGTTCTTC.

The gene calls are TRBV5-1 and TRBJ2-4; 7 bases line up with TRBD1. The V and J ends lost 0 bases and 0 bases, in that order; junction bases with no gene match: 6. CDR1 is SGHRS, CDR2 YFSETQ, per germline. The CDR3 runs to 17 residues. CDR3 nucleotides: TGCGCCAGCAGCTTGGTATTAGGGGACAGAGCCAAAAACATTCAGTACTTC. Translating gives CASSLVLGDRAKNIQYF. Combining the CDR3 with reference TRBV5-1 and TRBJ2-4 gives the whole variable domain KAGVTQTPRYLIKTRGQQVTLSCSPISGHRSVSWYQQTPGQGLQFLFEYFSETQRNKGNFPGRFSGRQFSNSRSEMNVSTLELGDSALYLCASSLVLGDRAKNIQYFGAGTRLSVL.

A few counts support this clone. V is TRBV4-3 and J is TRBJ1-2; no firm D call. The germline V gene has CDR1 LGHNA and CDR2 YSLEER. V dropped 4 bases and J dropped 2 bases, with 14 bases sitting between them. The CDR3 spans 15 residues. The CDR3 region is CASSPRVRVNYGYTF. CDR3 nucleotides: TGCGCCAGCAGCCCGAGGGTCCGGGTCAACTATGGCTACACCTTC.

In its sample, this clone was seen a few times. The CDR3 DNA reads TGTGCCAGCAGCTTAGGGAGGAACACTGAAGCTTTCTTT. Its translation: CASSLGRNTEAFF. The rearrangement joins TRBV11-3 to TRBJ1-1, with D unresolved. This CDR3 is built from 13 residues. V was cut by 1 base and J by 1 base, with 4 bases left in between. Germline loops: CDR1 SGHNT, CDR2 YENEEA.

V usage is TRBV6-1 and J usage is TRBJ1-5; D not resolved. The V gene's germline CDR1 is MNHNS and CDR2 SASEGT. This CDR3 has 14 residues. Trimming stripped 2 bases from V and 7 bases from J, with 12 bases between. The CDR3 DNA is TGTGCCAGCAGTGAACGTCGGGAGCGACAGCCCCAGCATTTT. This codes for CASSERRERQPQHF.

The CDR3 sequence: CASSPGQGGYTF. The CDR3 nucleotides read TGCGCCAGCAGCCCCGGACAGGGGGGTTATACCTTC. This chain uses TRBV5-1 with TRBJ1-2; 10 nucleotides match TRBD1. Germline loops: CDR1 SGHRS, CDR2 YFSETQ. The CDR3 consists of 12 residues. V shed 4 bases, J shed 14 bases, and the junction held 8 bases outside the gene matches.

The chain links TRBV4-1 to TRBJ1-2, with 8 bases aligning to TRBD1. This CDR3 is 16 amino acids long. The germline V gene encodes CDR1 MGHRA and CDR2 YSYEKL. The V segment lost 0 bases and the J segment 3 bases; nucleotides outside the gene matches: 6. CDR3 sequence: CASSQDVYRGDYGYTF. The CDR3 nucleotides read TGCGCCAGCAGCCAAGATGTTTACAGGGGGGACTATGGCTACACCTTC.

The chain employs TRBV5-4 and TRBJ2-5, with 10 bases lining up with TRBD2. The CDR3 has 19 residues. The ends lost 3 bases at V and 0 bases at J; junction bases unmatched: 14. CDR1 and CDR2 (germline): SGHNT, YYREEE (reference sequence). CDR3 loop: CASSSVEATSGTHQETQYF. The CDR3 DNA sequence: TGTGCCAGCAGCTCCGTCGAGGCCACTAGCGGGACCCACCAAGAGACCCAGTACTTC.

This clone showed up just once. This chain links TRBV5-6 with TRBJ2-7; D gene uncertain. CDR1 is SGHDT, CDR2 YYEEEE, per germline. The V gene lost 6 bases and the J gene lost 1 base, with 20 bases spanning the gap. The CDR3 is 16 residues long. The DNA of the CDR3 is TGTGCCAGCATCGCCTCGACTCTAGAAATGTCCTACGAGCAGTACTTC. This encodes CASIASTLEMSYEQYF.

The chain is built from TRBV5-4 and TRBJ1-2, with TRBD1 matching 7 bases. The J segment lost 4 bases and the V segment lost 5 bases, leaving 14 bases of the junction unmatched. Germline CDR1 reads SGHNT; CDR2 reads YYREEE (reference sequence). The CDR3 totals 16 residues. The CDR3 sequence is CASRGEGGGRPYGYTF. The CDR3 DNA reads TGTGCCAGCAGGGGGGAAGGGGGCGGACGGCCCTATGGCTACACCTTC. Supplemented by reference TRBV5-4 and TRBJ1-2, the full variable domain reads ETGVTQSPTHLIKTRGQQVTLRCSSQSGHNTVSWYQQALGQGPQFIFQYYREEENGRGNFPPRFSGLQFPNYSSELNVNALELDDSALYLCASRGEGGGRPYGYTFGSGTRLTVV.

The genes are TRBV14 and TRBJ1-4, with 7 bases matching TRBD1. The CDR3 loop spans 16 amino acids. V dropped 6 bases and J dropped 3; count of bases not matched to a gene: 10. Germline-derived CDR1 and CDR2 are SGHDN and FVKESK. Written as DNA, the CDR3 is TGTGCCAGCAGTGAAGGGGGCGCAGGACCTAATGAAAAACTGTTTTTT. Its translation is CASSEGGAGPNEKLFF.

Of note for this clone: One end of the junction fails to match germline, which may point to a read error. The genes are TRBV29-1 and TRBJ2-7; TRBD2 might be the D (6 bases). Per the germline V gene, CDR1 is SQVTM and CDR2 is ANQGSEA. This CDR3 region has 14 residues. CDR3 protein: CSVVRRDGPYGQYF. DNA of the CDR3: TGCAGCGTTGTTAGGCGGGATGGGCCCTACGGGCAGTACTTC.

The gene calls are TRBV6-1 and TRBJ2-1; 9 bases agree with TRBD1. The CDR3 loop spans 16 amino acids. V lost 0 bases to trimming and J lost 6 bases; unmatched junction nucleotides: 6. The germline V gene encodes CDR1 MNHNS and CDR2 SASEGT. The CDR3 loop is CASSEAGDRAANEQFF. DNA for the CDR3: TGTGCCAGCAGTGAAGCGGGGGACAGGGCAGCCAATGAGCAGTTCTTC.

This chain uses TRBV30 with TRBJ1-1, with D possibly being TRBD1 (6 bases). V lost 3 bases and J 2 bases, leaving 13 bases between the germline ends. CDR3 size: 14 residues. CDR1 and CDR2 from the germline V gene are GTSNPN and SVGIG (reference sequence). CDR3 bases: TGTGCCTGGAGCCTGCGGACAGCTAACACTGAAGCTTTCTTT. Protein sequence: CAWSLRTANTEAFF.

The V call is TRBV19, the J call TRBJ1-1; D remains unclear. Germline V gene data show CDR1 as LNHDA and CDR2 as SQIVND (reference sequence). V dropped 1 base and J dropped 3 bases, with 12 bases sitting between them. There are 15 residues in the CDR3. The chain's CDR3 is CASSIVRGSDTEAFF. The CDR3 coding sequence is TGTGCCAGTAGTATAGTTCGGGGTTCGGACACTGAAGCTTTCTTT.

The gene calls are TRBV5-1 and TRBJ2-1; 8 positions agree with TRBD2. CDR1 is SGHRS and CDR2 is YFSETQ in the germline V gene. This CDR3 is 18 amino acids long. The J segment lost 5 bases and the V segment lost 4 bases, leaving 17 bases of the junction unmatched. The CDR3 region has the DNA TGCGCCAGCAGCACCGGGACTAGACTGGGAGGCCGAGACAATGAGCAGTTCTTC. Protein sequence: CASSTGTRLGGRDNEQFF.

The chain carries TRBV27 and TRBJ1-1, with D tentatively TRBD1 (6 bases). V lost 7 bases, J lost 1 base, and 13 bases lay in between. Germline CDR1 reads MNHEY; CDR2 reads SMNVEV (reference sequence). This CDR3 spans 14 amino acids. In nucleotides, the CDR3 is TGTGCCAGCAAATGGGGGCTGGAGAACACTGAAGCTTTCTTT. Amino acids: CASKWGLENTEAFF.

This clone showed up just once. The chain's CDR3 is CASSLTGITGELFF. Here the CDR3 DNA reads TGTGCCAGCAGTTTAACAGGGATCACCGGGGAGCTGTTTTTT. The chain recombines TRBV27 with TRBJ2-2; a weak D match, TRBD1 (6 bases). From germline, CDR1 is MNHEY and CDR2 SMNVEV (reference sequence). The germline V and J ends were trimmed by 2 bases and 4 bases, with 8 bases remaining between them. CDR3 length: 14 amino acids.

V and J are TRBV27 and TRBJ2-1, with 8 bases fitting TRBD2. The germline CDR1 and CDR2 sequences are MNHEY and SMNVEV (reference sequence). The V and J ends lost 5 bases and 1 base, in that order; junction bases with no gene match: 10. The CDR3 spans 17 residues. The CDR3 protein is CASSTGLREESYNEQFF. The CDR3 nucleotides read TGTGCCAGCAGTACTGGTTTGCGGGAGGAATCCTACAATGAGCAGTTCTTC.

The CDR3 nucleotides are TGTGCCAGCAGTTTATCCGGGACTAGCGGGTCAAGCTCCTACGAGCAGTACTTC. It codes for CASSLSGTSGSSSYEQYF. This chain uses TRBV28 with TRBJ2-7, with 12 bases identical to TRBD2. CDR1 is MDHEN and CDR2 is SYDVKM in the germline V gene. V dropped 1 base and J dropped 0; count of bases not matched to a gene: 7. The CDR3 contains 18 residues. Full variable domain (missing parts from reference TRBV28 and TRBJ2-7): DVKVTQSSRYLVKRTGEKVFLECVQDMDHENMFWYRQDPGLGLRLIYFSYDVKMKEKGDIPEGYSVSREKKERFSLILESASTNQTSMYLCASSLSGTSGSSSYEQYFGPGTRLTVT.

The chain carries TRBV6-1 and TRBJ1-2; 7 positions match TRBD1. The CDR3 has 14 amino acids. Per germline, CDR1 MNHNS and CDR2 SASEGT. With 6 bases clipped from V and 6 bases from J, the junction kept 10 bases outside the gene matches. The CDR3 DNA reads TGTGCCAGCAGCGGTAAGGACAGGCTCCATGGCTACACCTTC. The encoded protein is CASSGKDRLHGYTF.

The chain couples TRBV10-3 to TRBJ1-5; D is ambiguous. Germline loops: CDR1 ENHRY, CDR2 SYGVKD. Trimming took off 3 bases at V and 9 bases at J, with 6 bases between the two ends. The CDR3 covers 11 residues. The CDR3 is CAISDRGPQHF. DNA for the CDR3: TGTGCCATCAGTGACCGGGGGCCCCAGCATTTT.

This chain connects TRBV4-2 to TRBJ2-1; the D gene is possibly TRBD2 (7 bases). CDR1 and CDR2 (germline): LGHNA, YNFKEQ. Trimming took 1 base from V and 8 from J, leaving 18 bases between them. The CDR3 extends over 16 amino acids. CDR3 sequence reads: CASSQGPSGGGDEQFF. The CDR3 DNA sequence: TGTGCCAGCAGCCAAGGGCCTAGCGGAGGGGGGGATGAGCAGTTCTTC.

V usage is TRBV10-1 and J usage is TRBJ2-7; the match to TRBD2 covers 9 bases. This CDR3 is built from 15 residues. Germline loops: CDR1 WNHNN, CDR2 SYGVQD (reference sequence). V lost 4 bases to trimming and J lost 2 bases; unmatched junction nucleotides: 6. CDR3 sequence: CASSGRGLAPYEQYF. CDR3 bases: TGCGCCAGCAGTGGACGGGGACTAGCCCCCTACGAGCAGTACTTC.

CDR3: CASSSSQSSNQPQHF. In DNA form, the CDR3 reads TGTGCCAGCAGCTCTAGCCAGAGTAGCAATCAGCCCCAGCATTTT. This chain joins TRBV11-2 and TRBJ1-5; D call uncertain. This CDR3 has 15 amino acids. CDR1 is SGHAT, CDR2 FQNNGV, per germline. Trimming left V 4 bases short and J 0 bases short, with 10 bases between. Combining the CDR3 with reference TRBV11-2 and TRBJ1-5 gives the whole variable domain EAGVAQSPRYKIIEKRQSVAFWCNPISGHATLYWYQQILGQGPKLLIQFQNNGVVDDSQLPKDRFSAERLKGVDSTLKIQPAKLEDSAVYLCASSSSQSSNQPQHFGDGTRLSIL.

This sequence joins TRBV27 and TRBJ2-1; the match to TRBD2 covers 7 bases. The germline gives CDR1 MNHEY, CDR2 SMNVEV (reference sequence). There are 15 residues in the CDR3. Trimming took 3 bases from V and 4 from J; bases not matched to a gene: 6. CDR3 amino acids: CASSFLAGAYNEQFF. The CDR3, as DNA: TGTGCCAGCAGTTTCTTAGCGGGCGCGTACAATGAGCAGTTCTTC.

This sequence joins TRBV5-8 and TRBJ1-4; 7 bases are a match to TRBD1. The ends lost 5 bases at V and 2 bases at J; junction bases unmatched: 6. This CDR3 has 15 amino acids. CDR1 is SGHTS, CDR2 YDEGEE, per germline. CDR3 amino acids: CASREQGTTNEKLFF. The CDR3 nucleotides read TGTGCCAGCAGAGAACAGGGGACCACTAATGAAAAACTGTTTTTT.